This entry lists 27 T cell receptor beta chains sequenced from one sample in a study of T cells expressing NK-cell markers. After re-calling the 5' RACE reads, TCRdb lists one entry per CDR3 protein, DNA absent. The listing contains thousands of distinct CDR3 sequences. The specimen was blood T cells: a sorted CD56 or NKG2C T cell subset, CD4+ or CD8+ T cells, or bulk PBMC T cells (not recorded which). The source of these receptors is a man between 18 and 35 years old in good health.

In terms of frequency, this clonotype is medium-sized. The CDR3 sequence: CSHGRGNNEQFF. This chain connects TRBV20-1 to TRBJ2-1; TCRdb lists TRBD1, though no DNA is available to test this call. This CDR3 has 12 residues. The germline V gene has CDR1 DFQATT and CDR2 SNEGSKA (reference sequence).

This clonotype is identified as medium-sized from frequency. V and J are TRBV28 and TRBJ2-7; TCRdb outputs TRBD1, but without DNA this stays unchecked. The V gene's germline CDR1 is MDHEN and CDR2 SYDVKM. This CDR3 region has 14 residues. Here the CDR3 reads CASSLSGAGVEQYF.

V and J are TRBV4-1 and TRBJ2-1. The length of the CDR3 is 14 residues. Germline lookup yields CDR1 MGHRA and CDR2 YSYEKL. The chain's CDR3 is CASSQSSGSNEQFF.

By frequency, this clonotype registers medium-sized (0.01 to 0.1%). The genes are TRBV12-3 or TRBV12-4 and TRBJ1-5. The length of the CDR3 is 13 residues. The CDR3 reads CASSQTIGKPQHF.

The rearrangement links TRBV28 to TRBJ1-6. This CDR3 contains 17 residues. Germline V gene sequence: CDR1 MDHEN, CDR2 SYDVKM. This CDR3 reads CASSLYTQSSYNSPLHF.

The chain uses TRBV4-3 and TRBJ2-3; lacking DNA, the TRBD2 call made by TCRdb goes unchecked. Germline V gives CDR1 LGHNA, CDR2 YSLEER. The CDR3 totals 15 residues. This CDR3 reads CASSQDSGSTDTQYF.

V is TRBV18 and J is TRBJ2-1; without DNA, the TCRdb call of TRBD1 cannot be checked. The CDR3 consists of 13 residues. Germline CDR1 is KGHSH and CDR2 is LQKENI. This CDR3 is CASSLRQGNEQFF. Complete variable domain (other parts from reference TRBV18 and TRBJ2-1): NAGVMQNPRHLVRRRGQEARLRCSPMKGHSHVYWYRQLPEEGLKFMVYLQKENIIDESGMPKERFSAEFPKEGPSILRIQQVVRGDSAAYFCASSLRQGNEQFFGPGTRLTVL.

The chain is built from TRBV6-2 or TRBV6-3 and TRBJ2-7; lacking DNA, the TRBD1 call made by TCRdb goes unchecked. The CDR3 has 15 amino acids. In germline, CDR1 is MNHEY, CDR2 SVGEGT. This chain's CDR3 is CASRGQVSSLGEQYF.

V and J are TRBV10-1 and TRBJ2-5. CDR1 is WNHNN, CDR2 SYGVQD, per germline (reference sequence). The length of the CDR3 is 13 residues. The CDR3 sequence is CASSESSEETQYF.

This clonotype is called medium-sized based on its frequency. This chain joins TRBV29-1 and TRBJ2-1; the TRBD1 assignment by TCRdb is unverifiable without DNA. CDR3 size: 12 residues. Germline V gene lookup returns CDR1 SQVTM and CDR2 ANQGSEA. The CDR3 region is CSVERQGYEQFF.

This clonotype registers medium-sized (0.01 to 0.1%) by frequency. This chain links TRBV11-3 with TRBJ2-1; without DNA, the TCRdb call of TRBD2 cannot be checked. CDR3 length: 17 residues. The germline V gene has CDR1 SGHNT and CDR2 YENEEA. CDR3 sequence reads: CASSSGRLAGVENEQFF.

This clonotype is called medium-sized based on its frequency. CDR3 region: CATSDATRANYGYTF. The gene calls are TRBV24-1 and TRBJ1-2. This CDR3 is built from 15 residues. Germline values: CDR1 KGHDR, CDR2 SFDVKD.

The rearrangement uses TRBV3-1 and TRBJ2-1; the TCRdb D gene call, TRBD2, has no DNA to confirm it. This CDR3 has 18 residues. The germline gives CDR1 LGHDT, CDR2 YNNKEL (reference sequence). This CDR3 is CASSQAGLADSSYNEQFF.

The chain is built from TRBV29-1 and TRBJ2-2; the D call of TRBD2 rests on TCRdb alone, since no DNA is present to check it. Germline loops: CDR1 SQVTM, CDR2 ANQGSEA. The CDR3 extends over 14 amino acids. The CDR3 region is CSVESLAGSGELFF.

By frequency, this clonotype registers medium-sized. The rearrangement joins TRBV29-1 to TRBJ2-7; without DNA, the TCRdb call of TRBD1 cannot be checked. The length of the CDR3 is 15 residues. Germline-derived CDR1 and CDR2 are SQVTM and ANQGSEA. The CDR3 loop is CSVRTGTGSSYEQYF.

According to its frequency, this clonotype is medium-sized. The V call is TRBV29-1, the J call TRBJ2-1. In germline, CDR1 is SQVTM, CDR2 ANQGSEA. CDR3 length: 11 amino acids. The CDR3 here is CSSSLGNEQFF.

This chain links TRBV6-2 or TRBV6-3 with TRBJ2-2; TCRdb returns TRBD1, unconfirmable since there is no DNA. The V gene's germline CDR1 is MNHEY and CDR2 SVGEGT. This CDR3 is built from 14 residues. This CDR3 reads CASRHPGETGELFF.

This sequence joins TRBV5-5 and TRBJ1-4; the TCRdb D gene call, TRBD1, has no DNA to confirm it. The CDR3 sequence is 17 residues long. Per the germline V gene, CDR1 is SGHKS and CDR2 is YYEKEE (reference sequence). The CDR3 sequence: CASSYLPTGQGHEKLFF.

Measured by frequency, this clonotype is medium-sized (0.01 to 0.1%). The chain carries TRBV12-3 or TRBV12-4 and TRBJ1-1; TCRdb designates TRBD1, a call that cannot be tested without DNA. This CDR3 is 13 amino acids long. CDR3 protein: CASSPTGAAEAFF.

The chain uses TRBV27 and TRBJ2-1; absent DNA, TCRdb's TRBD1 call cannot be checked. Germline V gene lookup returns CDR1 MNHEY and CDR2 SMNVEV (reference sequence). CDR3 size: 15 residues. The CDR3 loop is CASSFPGAPYNEQFF.

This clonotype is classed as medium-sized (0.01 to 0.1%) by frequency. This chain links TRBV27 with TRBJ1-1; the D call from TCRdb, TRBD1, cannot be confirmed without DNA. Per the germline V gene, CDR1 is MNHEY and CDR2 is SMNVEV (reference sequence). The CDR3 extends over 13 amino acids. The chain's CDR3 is CASSYQGDTEAFF.

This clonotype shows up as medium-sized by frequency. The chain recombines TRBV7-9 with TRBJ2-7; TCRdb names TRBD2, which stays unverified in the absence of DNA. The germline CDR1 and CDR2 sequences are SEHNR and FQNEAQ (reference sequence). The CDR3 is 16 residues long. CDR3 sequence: CASSLAPRWSSYEQYF.

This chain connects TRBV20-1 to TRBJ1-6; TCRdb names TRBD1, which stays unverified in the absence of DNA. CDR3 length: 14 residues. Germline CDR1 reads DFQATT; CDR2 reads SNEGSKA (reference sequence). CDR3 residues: CSAWTGGRNSPLHF.

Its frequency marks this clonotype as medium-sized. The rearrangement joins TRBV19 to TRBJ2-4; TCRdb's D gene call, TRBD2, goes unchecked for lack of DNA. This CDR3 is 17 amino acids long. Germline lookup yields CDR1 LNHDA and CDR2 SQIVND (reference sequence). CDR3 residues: CASSMGPVGLAKNIQYF.

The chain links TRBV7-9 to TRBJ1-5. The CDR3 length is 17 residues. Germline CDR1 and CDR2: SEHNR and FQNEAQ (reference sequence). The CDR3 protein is CASSSLEASYSNQPQHF.

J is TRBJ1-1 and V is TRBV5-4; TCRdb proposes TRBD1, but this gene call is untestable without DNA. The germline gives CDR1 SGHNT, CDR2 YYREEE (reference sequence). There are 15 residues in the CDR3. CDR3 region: CASSLRQGLGTEAFF. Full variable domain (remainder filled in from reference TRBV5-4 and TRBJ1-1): ETGVTQSPTHLIKTRGQQVTLRCSSQSGHNTVSWYQQALGQGPQFIFQYYREEENGRGNFPPRFSGLQFPNYSSELNVNALELDDSALYLCASSLRQGLGTEAFFGQGTRLTVV.

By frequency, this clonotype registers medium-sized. The CDR3 is CASSPGGPGGLHGNTIYF. The genes are TRBV4-1 and TRBJ1-3; TCRdb proposes TRBD1, but this gene call is untestable without DNA. This CDR3 contains 18 residues. Germline CDR1 MGHRA, CDR2 YSYEKL.